These 29 T cell receptor beta chains share one sample of origin, sequenced in a study of T cells in Graves' hyperthyroidism and ophthalmopathy. TCR beta CDR3 region amplification was performed from RNA transcripts. TCR CDR3 regions were first amplified by RT-PCR with HTBI primers. MiXCR, applied by TCRdb to the multiplex PCR reads, yields one record per CDR3 protein. In the table there are more than 450,000 distinct CDR3 sequences, around 15% of which are singletons. The sequencing sample was made of blood. All receptors derive from a woman in her thirties or forties with Graves' hyperthyroidism.

This clonotype was detected many times. This rearrangement joins TRBV7-6 to TRBJ2-5; 7 positions agree with TRBD1. The germline CDR1 and CDR2 sequences are SGHVS and FNYEAQ. CDR3 length equals 15 residues. J lost 1 base, V lost 2 bases, and 4 bases had no gene match. CDR3 bases: TGTGCCAGCAGCTTACCTGGGACAGCCCAAGAGACCCAGTACTTC. This translates into CASSLPGTAQETQYF.

This chain links TRBV6-1 with TRBJ1-3; no clear D gene. CDR1 MNHNS and CDR2 SASEGT come from the germline V gene. V was clipped by 5 bases and J by 2 bases, with 7 bases between them. The CDR3 spans 13 residues. Here the CDR3 reads CASSSVTGNTIYF. The CDR3 DNA reads TGTGCCAGCAGTTCAGTCACTGGAAACACCATATATTTT.

This clonotype showed up many times. The CDR3: CASLVESNQPQHF. CDR3 nucleotides: TGTGCCAGCTTGGTCGAGAGCAATCAGCCCCAGCATTTT. The chain links TRBV28 to TRBJ1-5; D unclear. This CDR3 is built from 13 residues. Trimming removed 8 bases from V and 1 base from J, with 9 bases in between. The V gene's germline CDR1 is MDHEN and CDR2 SYDVKM.

This clonotype has only a few counts. The gene calls are TRBV20-1 and TRBJ2-5; D possibly uses TRBD1 or TRBD2 (5 bases each). V lost 7 bases to trimming and J lost 9 bases, with 24 bases between them. The CDR3 consists of 14 residues. CDR1 DFQATT and CDR2 SNEGSKA come from the germline V gene (reference sequence). The CDR3, as DNA: TGCAGTGGGATATCGGACCGGGACGAAGGGGCCCAGTACTTC. It specifies CSGISDRDEGAQYF.

The V call is TRBV6-5, the J call TRBJ2-7; D possibly uses TRBD1 or TRBD2 (5 bases each). The V end was cut by 0 bases, the J end by 2 bases, with 11 bases between. CDR3 length: 15 amino acids. CDR1 is MNHEY, CDR2 SVGAGI, per germline. The CDR3 DNA is TGTGCCAGCAGTTACTCAACAGGACTTACCTACGAGCAGTACTTC. It encodes CASSYSTGLTYEQYF.

In its sample, this clonotype was seen many times. This chain joins TRBV28 and TRBJ1-5, with D perhaps matching TRBD1 (5 bases). The CDR3 consists of 12 residues. Germline CDR1 is MDHEN and CDR2 is SYDVKM. Trimming pared 5 bases from V and 5 bases from J, leaving 7 bases between. The CDR3 region has the DNA TGTGCCAGCAGTCCAGGGTATCAGCCCCAGCATTTT. Translated, it gives CASSPGYQPQHF.

The chain couples TRBV25-1 to TRBJ2-3, with unresolved D. V was pared by 1 base and J by 1 base, with 12 bases between. Germline CDR1 MGHDK, CDR2 SYGVNS. The CDR3 runs 16 residues. DNA for the CDR3: TGTGCCAGCAGTGAATGGCCAGGCTCCCGCACAGATACGCAGTATTTT. This translates into CASSEWPGSRTDTQYF.

This clonotype was observed at least ten times. V is TRBV7-2 and J is TRBJ2-1, with 7 bases fitting TRBD1. The CDR3 loop spans 17 amino acids. CDR1 and CDR2 (germline): SGHTA, FQGNSA. The J segment lost 7 bases and the V segment lost 3 bases, leaving 15 bases of the junction unmatched. CDR3 sequence reads: CASSLLAGTVFSNEQFF. The DNA of the CDR3 is TGTGCCAGCAGCTTGCTTGCCGGGACAGTCTTTTCAAATGAGCAGTTCTTC.

Only a few counts were recorded for this clonotype. The V and J genes are TRBV20-1 and TRBJ1-5; 8 bases are shared with TRBD1. CDR3 length equals 15 residues. V trimming: 5 bases; J trimming: 2 bases; junction bases outside the gene matches: 8. Germline V lookup: CDR1 DFQATT, CDR2 SNEGSKA (reference sequence). The CDR3 is CSAQDRVVGNQPQHF. Written as DNA, the CDR3 is TGCAGTGCTCAGGACAGGGTGGTTGGCAATCAGCCCCAGCATTTT.

The genes are TRBV2 and TRBJ2-2, with a weak D call TRBD2 (5 bases). Germline values: CDR1 SNHLY, CDR2 FYNNEI. V shed 0 bases and J shed 1 base, with 12 bases lying between them. The CDR3 length is 17 residues. For the CDR3, the DNA is TGTGCCAGCAGTGAAGCGCGAGGCGGGTGGAACACCGGGGAGCTGTTTTTT. Translating gives CASSEARGGWNTGELFF.

The rearrangement joins TRBV10-2 to TRBJ1-3; D not certain. The V and J ends lost 8 bases and 4 bases respectively, with 12 bases between them. Germline V lookup: CDR1 WSHSY, CDR2 SAAADI. This CDR3 is 13 amino acids long. The DNA for the CDR3 is TGCGCCAGCGAGGGTATCCGGGGAAACACCATATATTTT. This translates into CASEGIRGNTIYF.

This clonotype came up many times. The gene calls are TRBV3-1 and TRBJ1-4; D call uncertain. This CDR3 spans 14 amino acids. Trimming took 1 base from V and 10 from J, leaving 13 bases between them. The germline CDR1 and CDR2 sequences are LGHDT and YNNKEL (reference sequence). CDR3 nucleotide sequence: TGTGCCAGCAGCCAAGGGACCTCACGCGGAAAACTGTTTTTT. Its translation: CASSQGTSRGKLFF.

This clonotype appeared many times. The rearrangement joins TRBV20-1 to TRBJ2-3; 9 nucleotides agree with TRBD2. Per germline, CDR1 DFQATT and CDR2 SNEGSKA (reference sequence). Unmatched junction bases numbered 6, after V lost 3 bases and J lost 2 bases. This CDR3 has 15 amino acids. CDR3 sequence reads: CSASRLAAVTDTQYF. In nucleotides, the CDR3 is TGCAGTGCTAGCCGACTAGCGGCTGTCACAGATACGCAGTATTTT.

Ten or more counts support this clonotype. V usage is TRBV2 and J usage is TRBJ2-3, with 8 bases matching TRBD2. V lost 7 bases to trimming and J lost 2 bases; unmatched junction nucleotides: 5. The CDR3 length is 14 residues. CDR1 is SNHLY, CDR2 FYNNEI, per germline. Written as DNA, the CDR3 is TGTGCCAGCAATCGGGAGGGCGACACAGATACGCAGTATTTT. Amino acids: CASNREGDTDTQYF.

The V and J genes are TRBV6-1 and TRBJ2-5; D call uncertain. The CDR3 consists of 15 residues. Trimming removed 7 bases at V and 1 base at J, with 16 bases between. Germline loops: CDR1 MNHNS, CDR2 SASEGT. Here the CDR3 DNA reads TGTGCCAGCATTCCGACTGGCCCCCTCCAAGAGACCCAGTACTTC. This translates into CASIPTGPLQETQYF.

The gene calls are TRBV24-1 and TRBJ2-1, with TRBD2 identical over 9 bases. The ends lost 6 bases at V and 5 bases at J; junction bases unmatched: 7. The V gene's germline CDR1 is KGHDR and CDR2 SFDVKD. This CDR3 region has 15 residues. The chain's CDR3 is CATSNPSGKNNEQFF. DNA of the CDR3: TGTGCCACCAGTAACCCTAGCGGGAAAAACAATGAGCAGTTCTTC.

This chain links TRBV30 with TRBJ1-3, with D hard to call. Deletions cut 2 bases from V and 3 bases from J, with 8 bases between. From germline, CDR1 is GTSNPN and CDR2 SVGIG (reference sequence). This CDR3 is built from 13 residues. The CDR3 reads CAWSLSDGNTIYF. The CDR3, as DNA: TGTGCCTGGAGTCTCTCGGATGGAAACACCATATATTTT.

Ten or more counts support this clonotype. The rearrangement uses TRBV20-1 and TRBJ2-7; D may be TRBD1 or TRBD2 (5 bases each). The CDR3 is 16 residues long. The V and J ends lost 3 bases and 4 bases respectively, with 22 bases between them. Germline V gives CDR1 DFQATT, CDR2 SNEGSKA (reference sequence). The CDR3 is CSASLRTGTTNYEQYF. The DNA of the CDR3 is TGCAGTGCTAGTCTGAGAACCGGGACCACAAATTACGAGCAGTACTTC.

This clonotype was counted ten times or more. The V call is TRBV28, the J call TRBJ1-5; tentative D call: TRBD1 (5 bases). The CDR3 length is 14 residues. Per the germline V gene, CDR1 is MDHEN and CDR2 is SYDVKM. V was clipped by 8 bases and J by 5 bases, with 16 bases between them. The CDR3 DNA sequence: TGTGCCAGCGGACCGGGACCGAAAGATCAGCCCCAGCATTTT. This encodes CASGPGPKDQPQHF.

The chain employs TRBV27 and TRBJ2-2; 10 bases are a match to TRBD2. Germline-derived CDR1 and CDR2 are MNHEY and SMNVEV (reference sequence). V was pared by 5 bases and J by 4 bases, with 4 bases of the junction left unmatched. This CDR3 has 15 residues. The CDR3: CASSGTSAGTGELFF. The CDR3 DNA is TGTGCCAGCAGTGGGACTAGCGCCGGCACCGGGGAGCTGTTTTTT.

This chain uses TRBV29-1 with TRBJ2-7; D remains unclear. Germline loops: CDR1 SQVTM, CDR2 ANQGSEA. This CDR3 is 11 amino acids long. The ends were cut back, 5 bases at V and 1 base at J, with 6 bases in the middle. The chain's CDR3 is CSVMWSYEQYF. CDR3 nucleotides: TGCAGCGTTATGTGGTCCTACGAGCAGTACTTC.

This clonotype was seen ten or more times. CDR3 in amino acids: CASSPSGTVYNEQFF. The DNA for the CDR3 is TGTGCCAGCAGCCCGTCGGGGACAGTCTACAATGAGCAGTTCTTC. The chain combines TRBV3-1 with TRBJ2-1; TRBD1 agrees at 7 bases. Losses at the gene ends were 4 bases for V and 3 bases for J; bases not matched to a gene: 6. The CDR3 runs 15 residues. The germline CDR1 and CDR2 sequences are LGHDT and YNNKEL (reference sequence).

There are many counts of this clonotype. The genes are TRBV28 and TRBJ2-7; D gene uncertain. CDR1 and CDR2 from the germline V gene are MDHEN and SYDVKM. CDR3 length: 13 amino acids. V lost 3 bases, J lost 0 bases, and 6 bases lay in between. The CDR3 DNA reads TGTGCCAGCAGTTTCTTTAGCTCCTACGAGCAGTACTTC. Its protein product is CASSFFSSYEQYF.

This clonotype was seen ten or more times. CDR3 bases: TGTGCCAGCGGGAAAAGCGGGAGCTCCTACAATGAGCAGTTCTTC. Residues: CASGKSGSSYNEQFF. J is TRBJ2-1 and V is TRBV3-1; 8 nucleotides agree with TRBD2. This CDR3 spans 15 amino acids. V lost 8 bases and J lost 0; bases outside the gene matches: 6. Germline V gene data show CDR1 as LGHDT and CDR2 as YNNKEL (reference sequence).

This clonotype was counted ten times or more. This chain links TRBV27 with TRBJ2-3, with no clear D. The CDR3 is made up of 13 amino acids. With 5 bases removed from V and 2 bases from J, the gap between germline ends came to 8 bases. Germline V CDR1 and CDR2: MNHEY, SMNVEV (reference sequence). The CDR3 DNA reads as TGTGCCAGCAGTGGATCATACACAGATACGCAGTATTTT. Its translation is CASSGSYTDTQYF.

With respect to this clonotype: Just one base apart from a much larger clone, this may be a read error. No conserved phenylalanine or tryptophan is present at the end of the CDR3, so a read error is the likely explanation. V and J are TRBV24-1 and TRBJ2-7; TRBD1 matches at 7 bases. Germline lookup yields CDR1 KGHDR and CDR2 SFDVKD. The CDR3 length is 15 residues. Germline trimming cut 4 bases from V and 5 bases from J; bases unmatched to any gene: 10. CDR3 residues: CATSDHRGSTHEQYS. CDR3 DNA sequence: TGTGCCACCAGTGACCACAGGGGATCTACCCACGAGCAGTACTCC.

This clonotype was seen a handful of times. The rearrangement links TRBV28 to TRBJ2-1, with a possible D match to TRBD1 (6 bases). The CDR3 loop spans 14 amino acids. The V end was cut by 5 bases, the J end by 12 bases, with 20 bases between. The germline CDR1 and CDR2 sequences are MDHEN and SYDVKM. The CDR3 DNA follows: TGTGCCAGCAGTAAACCACAGGGAAATAGGGGGCAGTTCTTC. Amino acid sequence: CASSKPQGNRGQFF.

This clonotype was seen ten or more times. This chain links TRBV7-8 with TRBJ2-4, with 9 bases fitting TRBD1. V was pared by 5 bases and J by 1 base, with 3 bases of the junction left unmatched. This CDR3 is built from 15 residues. Germline CDR1 and CDR2: SGHVS and FQNEAQ. The CDR3 protein is CASSPGTGAKNIQYF. The CDR3 nucleotides read TGTGCCAGCAGCCCGGGGACAGGGGCCAAAAACATTCAGTACTTC. Full variable domain (missing parts from reference TRBV7-8 and TRBJ2-4): GAGVSQSPRYKVAKRGQDVALRCDPISGHVSLFWYQQALGQGPEFLTYFQNEAQLDKSGLPSDRFFAERPEGSVSTLKIQRTQQEDSAVYLCASSPGTGAKNIQYFGAGTRLSVL.

This sequence joins TRBV30 and TRBJ2-2; no firm D call. Germline CDR1 and CDR2: GTSNPN and SVGIG (reference sequence). Trimming left V 0 bases short and J 0 bases short, with 14 bases between. The CDR3 sequence is 17 residues long. In nucleotides, the CDR3 is TGTGCCTGGAGTGTACTGGAGCTAAAGCCGAACACCGGGGAGCTGTTTTTT. Amino acid sequence: CAWSVLELKPNTGELFF.